Sequencing of this T cell receptor (beta chain) was carried out in a study of response to subunit inactivated influenza vaccine. Study results and caveats: Few new T cells, the authors suggested, are recruited by each seasonal influenza vaccination.

TCRdb reprocessed the RT-PCR reads with MiXCR, giving one entry per CDR3 protein. The table includes approximately 730,000 distinct CDR3 sequences, around 13% detected once. The trim removed 9 bases at V and 3 bases at J, leaving 4 bases unmatched. The germline V gene has CDR1 ENHRY and CDR2 SYGVKD. The CDR3 sequence is 13 residues long. For this clonotype: Its antigen is as yet unknown.

The chain is built from TRBV10-3 and TRBJ2-3; 9 bases match TRBD1. The clonotype was recovered from a man aged 50 to 60 who received an inactivated influenza vaccine. Source: PBMCs from blood, taken around two weeks before vaccination. The CDR3, as DNA: TGTGCCATAGGGGGACAGGGAACAGATACGCAGTATTTT. As protein: CAIGGQGTDTQYF.